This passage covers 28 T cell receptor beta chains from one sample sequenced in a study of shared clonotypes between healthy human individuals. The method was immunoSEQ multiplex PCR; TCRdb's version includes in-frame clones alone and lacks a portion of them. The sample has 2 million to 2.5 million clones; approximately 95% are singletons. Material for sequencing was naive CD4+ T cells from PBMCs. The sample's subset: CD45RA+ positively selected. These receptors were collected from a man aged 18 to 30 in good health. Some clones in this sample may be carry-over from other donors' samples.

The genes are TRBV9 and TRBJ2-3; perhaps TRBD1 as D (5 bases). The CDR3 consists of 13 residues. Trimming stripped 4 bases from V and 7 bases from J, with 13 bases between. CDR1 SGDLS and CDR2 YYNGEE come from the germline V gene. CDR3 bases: TGTGCCAGCAGCTCCCCAGGGCTAAATACGCAGTATTTT. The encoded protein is CASSSPGLNTQYF.

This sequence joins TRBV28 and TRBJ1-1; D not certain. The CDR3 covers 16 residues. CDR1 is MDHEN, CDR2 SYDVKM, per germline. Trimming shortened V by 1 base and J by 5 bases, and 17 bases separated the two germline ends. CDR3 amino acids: CASSLLGYDGNTEAFF. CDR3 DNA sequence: TGTGCCAGCAGTTTATTAGGGTACGATGGTAATACTGAAGCTTTCTTT.

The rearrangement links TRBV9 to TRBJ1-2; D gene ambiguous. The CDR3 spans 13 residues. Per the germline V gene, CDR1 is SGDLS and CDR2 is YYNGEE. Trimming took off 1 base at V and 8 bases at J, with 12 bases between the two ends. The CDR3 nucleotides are TGTGCCAGCAGCGTAAATGTCGTGGGGGGCTACACCTTC. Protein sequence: CASSVNVVGGYTF.

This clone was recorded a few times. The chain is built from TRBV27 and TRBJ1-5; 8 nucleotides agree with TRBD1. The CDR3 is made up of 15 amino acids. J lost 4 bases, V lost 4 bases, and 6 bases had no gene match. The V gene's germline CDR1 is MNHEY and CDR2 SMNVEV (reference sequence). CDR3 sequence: CASSSGDRKNQPQHF. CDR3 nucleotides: TGTGCCAGCAGTTCCGGGGACAGGAAGAATCAGCCCCAGCATTTT.

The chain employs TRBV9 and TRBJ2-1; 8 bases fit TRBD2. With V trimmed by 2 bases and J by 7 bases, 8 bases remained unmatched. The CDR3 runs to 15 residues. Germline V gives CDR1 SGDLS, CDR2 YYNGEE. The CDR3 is CASSVRPGLGNEQFF. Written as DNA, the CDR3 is TGTGCCAGCAGCGTGCGTCCGGGACTAGGTAATGAGCAGTTCTTC.

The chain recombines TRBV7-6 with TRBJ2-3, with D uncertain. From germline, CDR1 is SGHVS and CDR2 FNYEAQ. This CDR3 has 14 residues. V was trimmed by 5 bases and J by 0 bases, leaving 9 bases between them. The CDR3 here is CASSPWASTDTQYF. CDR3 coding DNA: TGTGCCAGCAGCCCATGGGCGAGCACAGATACGCAGTATTTT. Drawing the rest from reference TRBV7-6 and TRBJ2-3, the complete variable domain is GAGVSQSPRYKVTKRGQDVALRCDPISGHVSLYWYRQALGQGPEFLTYFNYEAQQDKSGLPNDRFSAERPEGSISTLTIQRTEQRDSAMYRCASSPWASTDTQYFGPGTRLTVL.

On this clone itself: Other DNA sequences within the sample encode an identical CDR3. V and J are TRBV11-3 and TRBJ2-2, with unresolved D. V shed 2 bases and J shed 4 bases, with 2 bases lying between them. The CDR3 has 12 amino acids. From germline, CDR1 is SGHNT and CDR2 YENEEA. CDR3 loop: CASSLTTGELFF. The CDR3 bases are TGTGCCAGCAGCTTAACCACCGGGGAGCTGTTTTTT. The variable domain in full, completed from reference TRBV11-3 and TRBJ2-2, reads EAGVVQSPRYKIIEKKQPVAFWCNPISGHNTLYWYLQNLGQGPELLIRYENEEAVDDSQLPKDRFSAERLKGVDSTLKIQPAELGDSAVYLCASSLTTGELFFGEGSRLTVL.

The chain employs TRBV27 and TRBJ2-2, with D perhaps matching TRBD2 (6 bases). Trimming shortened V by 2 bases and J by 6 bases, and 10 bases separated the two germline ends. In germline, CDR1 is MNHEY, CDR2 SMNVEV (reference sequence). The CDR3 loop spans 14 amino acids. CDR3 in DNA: TGTGCCAGCAGTTTAGGGTCGGGGGCCGGGGAGCTGTTTTTT. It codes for CASSLGSGAGELFF.

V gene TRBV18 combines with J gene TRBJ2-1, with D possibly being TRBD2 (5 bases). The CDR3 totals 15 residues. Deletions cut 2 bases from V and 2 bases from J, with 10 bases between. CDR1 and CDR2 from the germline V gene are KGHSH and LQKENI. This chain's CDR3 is CASSPGADAYNEQFF. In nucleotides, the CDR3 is TGTGCCAGCTCACCAGGAGCGGATGCCTACAATGAGCAGTTCTTC.

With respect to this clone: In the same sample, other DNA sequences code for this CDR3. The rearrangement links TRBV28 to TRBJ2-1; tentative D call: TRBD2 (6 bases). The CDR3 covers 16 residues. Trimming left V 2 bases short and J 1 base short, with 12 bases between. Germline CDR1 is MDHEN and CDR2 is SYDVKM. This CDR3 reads CASSLRSGRSYNEQFF. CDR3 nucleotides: TGTGCCAGCAGTTTACGATCAGGGAGGTCCTACAATGAGCAGTTCTTC.

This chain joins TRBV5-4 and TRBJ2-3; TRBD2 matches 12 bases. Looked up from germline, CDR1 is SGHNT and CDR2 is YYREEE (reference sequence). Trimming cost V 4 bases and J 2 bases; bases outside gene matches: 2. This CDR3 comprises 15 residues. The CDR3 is CASSGLAGPTDTQYF. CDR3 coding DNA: TGTGCCAGCAGCGGACTAGCGGGACCCACAGATACGCAGTATTTT.

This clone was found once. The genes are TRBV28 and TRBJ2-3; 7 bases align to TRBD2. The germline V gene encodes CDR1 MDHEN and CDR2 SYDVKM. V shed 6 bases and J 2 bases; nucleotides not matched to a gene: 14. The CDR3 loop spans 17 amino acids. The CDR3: CASRDRIWTRSTDTQYF. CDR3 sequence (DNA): TGTGCCAGCAGAGATCGTATCTGGACTAGATCCACAGATACGCAGTATTTT.

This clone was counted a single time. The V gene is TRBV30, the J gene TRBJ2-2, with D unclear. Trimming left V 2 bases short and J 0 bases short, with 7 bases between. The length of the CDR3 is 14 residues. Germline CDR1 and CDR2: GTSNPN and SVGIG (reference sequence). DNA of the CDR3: TGTGCCTGGAGTAGGCCCACGAACACCGGGGAGCTGTTTTTT. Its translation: CAWSRPTNTGELFF.

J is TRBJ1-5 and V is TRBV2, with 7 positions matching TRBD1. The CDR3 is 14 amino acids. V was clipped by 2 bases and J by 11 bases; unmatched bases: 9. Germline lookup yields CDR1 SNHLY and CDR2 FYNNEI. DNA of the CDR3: TGTGCCAGCAGTGAACCCTTGACAGGGCGAGCCCAGCATTTT. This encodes CASSEPLTGRAQHF.

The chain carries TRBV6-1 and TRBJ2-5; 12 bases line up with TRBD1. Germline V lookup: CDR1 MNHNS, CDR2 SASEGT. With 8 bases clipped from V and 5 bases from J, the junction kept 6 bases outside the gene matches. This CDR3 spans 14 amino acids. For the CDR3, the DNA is TGTGCCAGCGCGGGACAGGGGGCATTGGAGACCCAGTACTTC. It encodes CASAGQGALETQYF.

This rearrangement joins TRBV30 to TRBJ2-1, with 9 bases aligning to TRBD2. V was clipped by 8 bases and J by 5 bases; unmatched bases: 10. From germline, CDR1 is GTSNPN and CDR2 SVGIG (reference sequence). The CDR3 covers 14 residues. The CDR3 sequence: CARGSGRGDNEQFF. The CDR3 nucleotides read TGTGCCCGCGGTAGCGGGAGAGGCGACAATGAGCAGTTCTTC.

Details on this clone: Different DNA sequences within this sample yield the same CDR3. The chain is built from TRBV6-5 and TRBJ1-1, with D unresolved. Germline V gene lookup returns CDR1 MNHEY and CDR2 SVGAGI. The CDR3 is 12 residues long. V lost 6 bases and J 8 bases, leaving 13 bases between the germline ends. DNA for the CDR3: TGTGCCAGCAGCCTACGGGGTTCGGAAGCTTTCTTT. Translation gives CASSLRGSEAFF.

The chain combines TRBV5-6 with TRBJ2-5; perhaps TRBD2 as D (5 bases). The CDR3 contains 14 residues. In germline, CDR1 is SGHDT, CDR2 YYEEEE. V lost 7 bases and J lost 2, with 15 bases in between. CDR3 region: CASGLPSGQETQYF. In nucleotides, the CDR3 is TGTGCCAGCGGCCTCCCCAGCGGTCAAGAGACCCAGTACTTC.

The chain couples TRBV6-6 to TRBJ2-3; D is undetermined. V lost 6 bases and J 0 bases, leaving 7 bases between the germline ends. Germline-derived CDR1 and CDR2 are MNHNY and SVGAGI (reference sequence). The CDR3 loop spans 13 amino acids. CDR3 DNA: TGTGCCAGCAGAGGGCGGAGCACAGATACGCAGTATTTT. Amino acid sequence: CASRGRSTDTQYF.

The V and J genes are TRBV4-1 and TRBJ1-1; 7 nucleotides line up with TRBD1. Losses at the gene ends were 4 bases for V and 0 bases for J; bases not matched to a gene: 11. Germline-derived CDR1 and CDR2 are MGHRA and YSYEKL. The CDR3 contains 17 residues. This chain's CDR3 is CASSLQLTQGLNTEAFF. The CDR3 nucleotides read TGCGCCAGCAGCCTTCAACTTACACAGGGGTTGAACACTGAAGCTTTCTTT.

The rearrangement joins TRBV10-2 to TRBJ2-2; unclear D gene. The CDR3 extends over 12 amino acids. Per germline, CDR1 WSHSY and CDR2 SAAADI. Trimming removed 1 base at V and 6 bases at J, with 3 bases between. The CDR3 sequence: CASSEFPGELFF. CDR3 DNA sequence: TGCGCCAGCAGTGAGTTCCCCGGGGAGCTGTTTTTT.

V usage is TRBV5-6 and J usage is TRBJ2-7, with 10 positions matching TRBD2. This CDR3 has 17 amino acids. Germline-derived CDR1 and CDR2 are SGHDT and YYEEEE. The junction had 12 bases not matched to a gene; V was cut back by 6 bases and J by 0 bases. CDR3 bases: TGTGCCAGCACCCGGACTAGCGGCACATTAAGCTCCTACGAGCAGTACTTC. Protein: CASTRTSGTLSSYEQYF.

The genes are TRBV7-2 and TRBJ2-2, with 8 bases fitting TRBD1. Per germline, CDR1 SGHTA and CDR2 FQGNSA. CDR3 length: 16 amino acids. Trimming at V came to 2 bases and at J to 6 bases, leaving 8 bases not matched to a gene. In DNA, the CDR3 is TGTGCCAGCAGCTTAATTCAGGGGGCGATGGCCGGGGAGCTGTTTTTT. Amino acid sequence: CASSLIQGAMAGELFF.

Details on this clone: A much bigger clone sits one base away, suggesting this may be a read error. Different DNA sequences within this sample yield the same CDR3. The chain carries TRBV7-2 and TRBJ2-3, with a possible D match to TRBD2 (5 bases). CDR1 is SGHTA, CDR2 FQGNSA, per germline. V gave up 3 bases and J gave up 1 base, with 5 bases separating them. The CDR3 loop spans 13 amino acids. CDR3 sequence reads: CASSLEGTDTQYF. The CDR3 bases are TGTGCCAGCAGCTTGGAGGGCACAGATACGCAGTATTTT.

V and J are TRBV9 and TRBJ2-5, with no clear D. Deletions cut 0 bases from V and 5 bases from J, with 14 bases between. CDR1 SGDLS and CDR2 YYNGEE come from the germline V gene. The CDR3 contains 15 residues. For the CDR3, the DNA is TGTGCCAGCAGCGTAGAAGGTTCGGTTCGCGAGACCCAGTACTTC. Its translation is CASSVEGSVRETQYF. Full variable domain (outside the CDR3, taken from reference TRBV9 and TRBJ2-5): DSGVTQTPKHLITATGQRVTLRCSPRSGDLSVYWYQQSLDQGLQFLIQYYNGEERAKGNILERFSAQQFPDLHSELNLSSLELGDSALYFCASSVEGSVRETQYFGPGTRLLVL.

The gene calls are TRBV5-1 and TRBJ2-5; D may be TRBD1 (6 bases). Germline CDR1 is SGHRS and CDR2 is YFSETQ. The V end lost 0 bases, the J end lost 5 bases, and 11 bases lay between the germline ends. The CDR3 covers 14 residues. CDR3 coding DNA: TGCGCCAGCAGCTTGGATACAGGGAGCGAGACCCAGTACTTC. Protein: CASSLDTGSETQYF.

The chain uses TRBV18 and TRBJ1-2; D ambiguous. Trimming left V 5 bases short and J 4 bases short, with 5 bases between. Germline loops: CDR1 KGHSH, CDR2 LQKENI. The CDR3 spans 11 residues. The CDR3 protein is CASSSGYGYTF. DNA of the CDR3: TGTGCCAGCTCATCAGGCTATGGCTACACCTTC.

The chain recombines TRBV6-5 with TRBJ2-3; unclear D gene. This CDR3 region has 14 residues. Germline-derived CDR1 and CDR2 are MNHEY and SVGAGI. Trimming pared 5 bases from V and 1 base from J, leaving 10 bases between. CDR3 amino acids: CASSLGQGTDTQYF. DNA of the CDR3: TGTGCCAGCAGTCTTGGGCAGGGCACAGATACGCAGTATTTT.